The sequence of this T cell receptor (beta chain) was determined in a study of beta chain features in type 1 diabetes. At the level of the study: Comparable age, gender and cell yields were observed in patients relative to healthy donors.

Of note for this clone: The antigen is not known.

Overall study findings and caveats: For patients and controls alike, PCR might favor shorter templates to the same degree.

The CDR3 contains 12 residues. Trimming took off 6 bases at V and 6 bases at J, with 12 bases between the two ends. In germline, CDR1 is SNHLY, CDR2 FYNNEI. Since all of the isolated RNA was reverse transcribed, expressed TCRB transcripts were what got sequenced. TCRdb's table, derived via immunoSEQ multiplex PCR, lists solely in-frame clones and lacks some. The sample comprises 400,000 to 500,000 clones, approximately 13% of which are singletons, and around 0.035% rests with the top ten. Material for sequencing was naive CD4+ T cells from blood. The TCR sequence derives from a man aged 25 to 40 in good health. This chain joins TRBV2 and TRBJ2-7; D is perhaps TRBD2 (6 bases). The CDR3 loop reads CASSVGLSEQYV. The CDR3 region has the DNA TGTGCCAGCAGCGTGGGACTTAGCGAGCAGTACGTC.